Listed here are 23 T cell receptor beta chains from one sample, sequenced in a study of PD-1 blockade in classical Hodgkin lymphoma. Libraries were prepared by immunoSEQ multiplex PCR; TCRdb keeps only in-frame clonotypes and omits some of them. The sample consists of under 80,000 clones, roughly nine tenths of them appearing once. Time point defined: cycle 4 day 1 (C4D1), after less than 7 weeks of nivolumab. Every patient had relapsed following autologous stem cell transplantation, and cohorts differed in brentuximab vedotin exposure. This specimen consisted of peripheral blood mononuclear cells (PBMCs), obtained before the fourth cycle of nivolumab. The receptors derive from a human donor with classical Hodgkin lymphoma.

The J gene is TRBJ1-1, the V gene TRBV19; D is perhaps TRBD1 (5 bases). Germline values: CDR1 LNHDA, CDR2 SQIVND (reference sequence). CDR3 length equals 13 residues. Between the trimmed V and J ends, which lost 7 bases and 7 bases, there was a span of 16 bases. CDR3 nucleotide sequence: TGTGCCAGTACCATCCGCCCGGGGGTTGAAGCTTTCTTT. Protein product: CASTIRPGVEAFF.

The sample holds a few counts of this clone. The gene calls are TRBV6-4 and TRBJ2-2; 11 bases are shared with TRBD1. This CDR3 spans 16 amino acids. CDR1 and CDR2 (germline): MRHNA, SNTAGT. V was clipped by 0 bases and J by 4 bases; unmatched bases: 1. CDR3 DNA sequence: TGTGCCAGCAGTGACTCGGGGACAGGGGGCACCGGGGAGCTGTTTTTT. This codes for CASSDSGTGGTGELFF.

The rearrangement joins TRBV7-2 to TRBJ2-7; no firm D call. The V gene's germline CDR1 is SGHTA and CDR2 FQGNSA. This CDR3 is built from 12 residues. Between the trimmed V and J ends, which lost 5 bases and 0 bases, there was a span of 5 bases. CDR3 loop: CASSRSSYEQYF. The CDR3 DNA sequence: TGTGCCAGCAGCCGTAGCTCCTACGAGCAGTACTTC. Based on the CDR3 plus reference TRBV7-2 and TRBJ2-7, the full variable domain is GAGVSQSPSNKVTEKGKDVELRCDPISGHTALYWYRQSLGQGLEFLIYFQGNSAPDKSGLPSDRFSAERTGGSVSTLTIQRTQQEDSAVYLCASSRSSYEQYFGPGTRLTVT.

CDR3 protein: CASSRIAGDPYEQYF. The CDR3 nucleotides are TGTGCCAGCAGTAGAATAGCGGGGGATCCCTACGAGCAGTACTTC. The rearrangement joins TRBV6-6 to TRBJ2-7, with 9 bases that match TRBD2. Germline assignment: CDR1 MNHNY and CDR2 SVGAGI (reference sequence). The J segment lost 2 bases and the V segment lost 5 bases, leaving 7 bases of the junction unmatched. This CDR3 spans 15 amino acids.

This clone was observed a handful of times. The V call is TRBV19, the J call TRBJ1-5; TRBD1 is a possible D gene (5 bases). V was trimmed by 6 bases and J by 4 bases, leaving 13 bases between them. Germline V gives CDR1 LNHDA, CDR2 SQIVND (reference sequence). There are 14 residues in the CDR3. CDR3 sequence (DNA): TGTGCCAGTAGGAAACACAAGGGGAATCAGCCCCAGCATTTT. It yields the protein CASRKHKGNQPQHF.

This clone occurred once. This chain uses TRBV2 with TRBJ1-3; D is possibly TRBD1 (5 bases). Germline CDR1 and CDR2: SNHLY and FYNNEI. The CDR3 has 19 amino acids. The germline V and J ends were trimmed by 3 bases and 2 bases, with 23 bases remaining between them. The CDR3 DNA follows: TGTGCCAGCAGTGACCCGGGGGGACCCGGTCTAGTGGCTGGAAACACCATATATTTT. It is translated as CASSDPGGPGLVAGNTIYF.

The CDR3 DNA reads as TGTGCCAGCAGCCCCTATCTTAGCGGGGGGGCCAACGCGGGGAATTACAATGAGCAGTTCTTC. Translation: CASSPYLSGGANAGNYNEQFF. This chain uses TRBV4-2 with TRBJ2-1, with TRBD2 matching over 11 bases. The V gene end was trimmed by 4 bases and the J gene end by 4 bases; junction bases not matched to a gene: 21. This CDR3 has 21 amino acids. The germline CDR1 and CDR2 sequences are LGHNA and YNFKEQ.

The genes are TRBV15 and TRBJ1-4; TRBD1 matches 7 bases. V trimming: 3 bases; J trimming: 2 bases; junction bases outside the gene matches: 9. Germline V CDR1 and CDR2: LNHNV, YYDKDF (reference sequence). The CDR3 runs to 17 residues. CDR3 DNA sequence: TGTGCCACCAGCAGCCCGGGACAGCGGCGTACTAATGAAAAACTGTTTTTT. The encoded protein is CATSSPGQRRTNEKLFF. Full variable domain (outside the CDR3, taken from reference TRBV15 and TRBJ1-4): DAMVIQNPRYQVTQFGKPVTLSCSQTLNHNVMYWYQQKSSQAPKLLFHYYDKDFNNEADTPDNFQSRRPNTSFCFLDIRSPGLGDTAMYLCATSSPGQRRTNEKLFFGSGTQLSVL.

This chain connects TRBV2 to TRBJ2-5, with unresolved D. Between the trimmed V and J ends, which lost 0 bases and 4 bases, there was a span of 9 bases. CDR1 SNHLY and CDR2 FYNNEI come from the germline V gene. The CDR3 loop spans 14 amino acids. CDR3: CASSEALGVETQYF. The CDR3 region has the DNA TGTGCCAGCAGTGAAGCGCTTGGGGTAGAGACCCAGTACTTC. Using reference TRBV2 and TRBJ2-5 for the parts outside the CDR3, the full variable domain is EPEVTQTPSHQVTQMGQEVILRCVPISNHLYFYWYRQILGQKVEFLVSFYNNEISEKSEIFDDQFSVERPDGSNFTLKIRSTKLEDSAMYFCASSEALGVETQYFGPGTRLLVL.

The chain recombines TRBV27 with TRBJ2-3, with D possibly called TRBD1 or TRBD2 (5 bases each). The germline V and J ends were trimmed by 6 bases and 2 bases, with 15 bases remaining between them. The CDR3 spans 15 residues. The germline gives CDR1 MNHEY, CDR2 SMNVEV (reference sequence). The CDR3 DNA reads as TGTGCCAGCAGCACGGGATGGGGGTTCACAGATACGCAGTATTTT. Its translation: CASSTGWGFTDTQYF.

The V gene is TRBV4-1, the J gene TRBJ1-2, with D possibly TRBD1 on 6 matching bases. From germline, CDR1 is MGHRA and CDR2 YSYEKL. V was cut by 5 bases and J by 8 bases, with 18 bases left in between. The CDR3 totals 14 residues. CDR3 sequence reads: CASSTRTEPTGYTF. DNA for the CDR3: TGCGCCAGCAGCACACGGACAGAGCCTACAGGCTACACCTTC.

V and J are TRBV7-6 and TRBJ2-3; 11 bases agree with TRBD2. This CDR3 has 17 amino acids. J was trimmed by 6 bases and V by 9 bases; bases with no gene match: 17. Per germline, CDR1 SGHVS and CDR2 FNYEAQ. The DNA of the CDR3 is TGTGCCAGGGAGCTTAGCGGGGGGGATCCCGCCCCGGATACGCAGTATTTT. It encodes CARELSGGDPAPDTQYF.

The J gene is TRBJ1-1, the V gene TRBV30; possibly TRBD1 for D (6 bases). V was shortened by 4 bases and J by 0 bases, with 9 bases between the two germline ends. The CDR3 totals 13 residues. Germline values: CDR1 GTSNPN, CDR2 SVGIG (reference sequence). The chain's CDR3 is CAWTRGLNTEAFF. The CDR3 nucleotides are TGTGCCTGGACCAGGGGTCTGAACACTGAAGCTTTCTTT.

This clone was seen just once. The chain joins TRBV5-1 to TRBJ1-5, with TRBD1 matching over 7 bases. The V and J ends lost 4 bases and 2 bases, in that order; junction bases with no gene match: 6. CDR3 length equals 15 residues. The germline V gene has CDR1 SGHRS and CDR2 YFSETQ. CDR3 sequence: CASSITGEGNQPQHF. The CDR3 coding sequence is TGCGCCAGCAGCATAACAGGGGAGGGCAATCAGCCCCAGCATTTT. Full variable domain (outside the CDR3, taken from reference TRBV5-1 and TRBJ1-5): KAGVTQTPRYLIKTRGQQVTLSCSPISGHRSVSWYQQTPGQGLQFLFEYFSETQRNKGNFPGRFSGRQFSNSRSEMNVSTLELGDSALYLCASSITGEGNQPQHFGDGTRLSIL.

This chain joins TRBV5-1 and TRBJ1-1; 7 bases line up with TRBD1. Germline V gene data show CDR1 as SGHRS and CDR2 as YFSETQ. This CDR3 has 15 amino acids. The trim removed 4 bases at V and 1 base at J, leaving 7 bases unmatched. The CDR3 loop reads CASSPRQGWNTEAFF. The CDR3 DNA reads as TGCGCCAGCAGCCCCCGACAGGGTTGGAACACTGAAGCTTTCTTT.

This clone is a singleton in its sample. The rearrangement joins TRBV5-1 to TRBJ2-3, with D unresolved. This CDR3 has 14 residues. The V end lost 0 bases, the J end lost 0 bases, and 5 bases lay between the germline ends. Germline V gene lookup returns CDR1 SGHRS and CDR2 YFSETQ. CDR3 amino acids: CASSLGRSTDTQYF. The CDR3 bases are TGCGCCAGCAGCTTGGGTAGGAGCACAGATACGCAGTATTTT.

DNA for the CDR3: TGTGCCAGCAGCAAGAGGACGGACAGCACTGAAGCTTTCTTT. Its translation is CASSKRTDSTEAFF. The chain is built from TRBV7-9 and TRBJ1-1; TRBD1 is a possible D gene (6 bases). There are 14 residues in the CDR3. Germline loops: CDR1 SEHNR, CDR2 FQNEAQ (reference sequence). The V gene lost 5 bases and the J gene lost 4 bases, with 14 bases spanning the gap.

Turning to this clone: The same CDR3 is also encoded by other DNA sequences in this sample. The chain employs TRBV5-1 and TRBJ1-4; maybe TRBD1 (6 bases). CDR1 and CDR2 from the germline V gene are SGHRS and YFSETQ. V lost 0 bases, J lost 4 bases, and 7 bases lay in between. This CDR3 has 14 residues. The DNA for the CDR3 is TGCGCCAGCAGCTTGGGCAGGGGTAATGAAAAACTGTTTTTT. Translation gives CASSLGRGNEKLFF.

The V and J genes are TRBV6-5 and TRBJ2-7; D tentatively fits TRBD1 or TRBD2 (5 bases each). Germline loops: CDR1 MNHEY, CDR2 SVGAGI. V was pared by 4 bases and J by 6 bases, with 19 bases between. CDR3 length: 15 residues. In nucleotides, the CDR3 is TGTGCCAGCAGTTCAACCGGGACCAGCGTCTTCGAGCAGTACTTC. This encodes CASSSTGTSVFEQYF.

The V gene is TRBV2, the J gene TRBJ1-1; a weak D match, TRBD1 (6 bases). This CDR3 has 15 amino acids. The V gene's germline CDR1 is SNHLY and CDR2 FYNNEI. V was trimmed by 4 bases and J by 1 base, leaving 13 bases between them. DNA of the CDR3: TGTGCCAGCAGTGCGCCGGGACACAAGAACACTGAAGCTTTCTTT. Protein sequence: CASSAPGHKNTEAFF.

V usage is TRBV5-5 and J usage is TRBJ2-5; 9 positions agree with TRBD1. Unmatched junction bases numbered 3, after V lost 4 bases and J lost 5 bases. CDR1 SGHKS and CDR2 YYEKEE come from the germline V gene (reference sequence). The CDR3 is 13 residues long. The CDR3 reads CASSPGQGETQYF. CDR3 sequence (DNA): TGTGCCAGCAGCCCGGGACAGGGCGAGACCCAGTACTTC.

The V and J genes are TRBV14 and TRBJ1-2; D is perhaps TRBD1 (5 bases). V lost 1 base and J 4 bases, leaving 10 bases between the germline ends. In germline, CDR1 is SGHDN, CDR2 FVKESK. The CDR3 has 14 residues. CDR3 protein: CASSQVRQPYGYTF. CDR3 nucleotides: TGTGCCAGCAGCCAAGTTCGACAGCCCTATGGCTACACCTTC.

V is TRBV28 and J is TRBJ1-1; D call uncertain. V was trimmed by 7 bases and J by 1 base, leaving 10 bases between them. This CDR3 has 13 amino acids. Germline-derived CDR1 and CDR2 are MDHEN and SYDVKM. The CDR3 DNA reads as TGTGCCAGCAACGGAAGACCGAACACTGAAGCTTTCTTT. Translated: CASNGRPNTEAFF.